This T cell receptor beta chain originates from a study of Ad26.COV2.S vaccination and SARS-CoV-2 variants. Some clones are missing from TCRdb's copy, which holds only in-frame ones; the method was immunoSEQ multiplex PCR. The table has roughly 350,000 clones, 80% to 90% seen once; the top ten hold around 3.7%. Treatment described: roughly 20 received Ad26.COV2.S at low or high dose, single or two shots; 5 received placebo; per-sample allocation not given. Repertoires come from day 63 after the first vaccine or placebo injection. An Ad26 vector was used to express Wuhan-strain SARS-CoV-2 spike as the vaccine. The clonotype comes from a person between 18 and 65 years old who received the Ad26.COV2.S COVID-19 vaccine or a placebo. The sequencing here drew on peripheral blood, taken in a trial of Ad26.COV2.S vaccine versus placebo.

In DNA form, the CDR3 reads TGCGCCAGCAGCCAAGCCGGGACAGGGATCATCGAAGCTTTCTTT. Amino acid sequence: CASSQAGTGIIEAFF. The chain is built from TRBV4-1 and TRBJ1-1; 9 nucleotides agree with TRBD1. Germline trimming cut 1 base from V and 8 bases from J; bases unmatched to any gene: 8. This CDR3 has 15 amino acids. Germline CDR1 and CDR2: MGHRA and YSYEKL.